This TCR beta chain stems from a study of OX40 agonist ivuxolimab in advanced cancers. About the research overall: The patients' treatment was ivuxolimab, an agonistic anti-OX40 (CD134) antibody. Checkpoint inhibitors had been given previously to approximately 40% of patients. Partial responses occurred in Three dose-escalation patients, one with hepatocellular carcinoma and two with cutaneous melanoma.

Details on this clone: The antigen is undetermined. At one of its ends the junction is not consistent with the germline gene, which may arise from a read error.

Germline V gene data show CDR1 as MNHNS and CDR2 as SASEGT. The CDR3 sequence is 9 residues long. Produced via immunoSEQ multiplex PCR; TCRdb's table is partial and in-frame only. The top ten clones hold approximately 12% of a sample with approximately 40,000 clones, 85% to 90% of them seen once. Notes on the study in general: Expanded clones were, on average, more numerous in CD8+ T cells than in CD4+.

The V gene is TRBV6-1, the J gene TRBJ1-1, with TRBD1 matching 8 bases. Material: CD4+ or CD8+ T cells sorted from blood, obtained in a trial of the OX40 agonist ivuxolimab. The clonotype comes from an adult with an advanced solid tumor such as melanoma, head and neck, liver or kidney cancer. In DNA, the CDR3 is TGTGCCAGCAGTTCCACAGGGGGCTTT. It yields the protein CASSSTGGF.